These 10 T cell receptor beta chains were all obtained from the same sample, sequenced in a study of cytomegalovirus exposure and HLA in healthy donors. The PCR was carried out with 60 Vbeta primers and 13 Jbeta primers. TCRdb keeps only in-frame clones here, not all; method: immunoSEQ multiplex PCR. The sample records 210,000 or so clones, approximately 84% being singletons. The sample taken for sequencing was PBMCs. The origin of the receptors is a girl aged 2 to 9 in good health and CMV-seronegative.

The V and J genes are TRBV7-8 and TRBJ1-2; weak D call: TRBD1 (5 bases). From germline, CDR1 is SGHVS and CDR2 FQNEAQ. V lost 4 bases, J lost 1 base, and 19 bases lay in between. The CDR3 contains 17 residues. Here the CDR3 DNA reads TGTGCCAGCAGCTCTGGGGGAGGGAAATCCCTTAACTATGGCTACACCTTC. Translation: CASSSGGGKSLNYGYTF.

The rearrangement links TRBV5-1 to TRBJ2-1, with 7 bases that match TRBD2. Germline V gives CDR1 SGHRS, CDR2 YFSETQ. V lost 0 bases to trimming and J lost 8 bases; unmatched junction nucleotides: 8. The length of the CDR3 is 15 residues. The chain's CDR3 is CASSLASGGRDEQFF. The CDR3 DNA follows: TGCGCCAGCAGCTTGGCCAGTGGGGGGAGGGATGAGCAGTTCTTC.

J is TRBJ1-3 and V is TRBV6-1; unclear D gene. Germline CDR1 reads MNHNS; CDR2 reads SASEGT. The germline V and J ends were trimmed by 1 base and 0 bases, with 10 bases remaining between them. The CDR3 is 16 residues long. The CDR3 sequence: CASSEVGRGSGNTIYF. CDR3 sequence (DNA): TGTGCCAGCAGTGAAGTGGGGAGAGGCTCTGGAAACACCATATATTTT.

The chain carries TRBV5-1 and TRBJ2-1, with 7 bases matching TRBD2. Germline V lookup: CDR1 SGHRS, CDR2 YFSETQ. This CDR3 has 15 residues. Losses at the gene ends were 0 bases for V and 7 bases for J; bases not matched to a gene: 7. DNA for the CDR3: TGCGCCAGCAGCTTGGGGGAGGGGCCTCGAAATGAGCAGTTCTTC. The encoded protein is CASSLGEGPRNEQFF.

The rearrangement links TRBV6-1 to TRBJ1-1; D is unresolved. The CDR3 spans 10 residues. Trimming removed 5 bases from V and 11 bases from J, with 9 bases in between. The germline V gene has CDR1 MNHNS and CDR2 SASEGT. The CDR3 nucleotides are TGTGCCAGCAGTTCCAGAGGTGCTTTCTTT. This gives the protein CASSSRGAFF.

This rearrangement joins TRBV6-1 to TRBJ2-3; D may be TRBD2 (6 bases). From germline, CDR1 is MNHNS and CDR2 SASEGT. Trimming shortened V by 2 bases and J by 6 bases, and 12 bases separated the two germline ends. CDR3 length equals 14 residues. The CDR3 region has the DNA TGTGCCAGCAGTGAATTGATAGGGAGGGATACGCAGTATTTT. Translation: CASSELIGRDTQYF.

The chain has TRBV6-1 and TRBJ2-7; D perhaps matches TRBD1 (6 bases). The CDR3 is 15 residues long. Germline loops: CDR1 MNHNS, CDR2 SASEGT. Between the trimmed V and J ends, which lost 10 bases and 1 base, there was a span of 20 bases. CDR3 sequence (DNA): TGTGCCAAGACTCCCCGTCGTACAGGGTCCTACGAGCAGTACTTC. Translated: CAKTPRRTGSYEQYF.

With regard to this clone: This same CDR3 is encoded by further DNA sequences in the sample. This rearrangement joins TRBV2 to TRBJ2-5; possible D gene TRBD2, 7 bases. V shed 11 bases and J shed 5 bases, with 15 bases lying between them. The CDR3 has 12 residues. Looked up from germline, CDR1 is SNHLY and CDR2 is FYNNEI. The CDR3 loop is CAGNREGETQYF. The CDR3 DNA sequence: TGTGCCGGGAACAGGGAGGGGGAGACCCAGTACTTC.

The J gene is TRBJ1-6, the V gene TRBV9, with TRBD1 identical over 10 bases. There are 16 residues in the CDR3. The germline V gene encodes CDR1 SGDLS and CDR2 YYNGEE. After removal of 4 bases from V and 6 bases from J, the junction contained 7 bases not matched to a gene. CDR3 nucleotides: TGTGCCAGCAGCATTAACCGGGACAGGGGTAATTCACCCCTCCACTTT. It specifies CASSINRDRGNSPLHF.

This chain uses TRBV7-6 with TRBJ2-7, with 7 bases aligning to TRBD2. In germline, CDR1 is SGHVS, CDR2 FNYEAQ. This CDR3 has 15 residues. V lost 1 base to trimming and J lost 0 bases; unmatched junction nucleotides: 3. CDR3 amino acids: CASSLGRGSSYEQYF. For the CDR3, the DNA is TGTGCCAGCAGCTTAGGGCGCGGGAGCTCCTACGAGCAGTACTTC. Full variable domain (remainder filled in from reference TRBV7-6 and TRBJ2-7): GAGVSQSPRYKVTKRGQDVALRCDPISGHVSLYWYRQALGQGPEFLTYFNYEAQQDKSGLPNDRFSAERPEGSISTLTIQRTEQRDSAMYRCASSLGRGSSYEQYFGPGTRLTVT.